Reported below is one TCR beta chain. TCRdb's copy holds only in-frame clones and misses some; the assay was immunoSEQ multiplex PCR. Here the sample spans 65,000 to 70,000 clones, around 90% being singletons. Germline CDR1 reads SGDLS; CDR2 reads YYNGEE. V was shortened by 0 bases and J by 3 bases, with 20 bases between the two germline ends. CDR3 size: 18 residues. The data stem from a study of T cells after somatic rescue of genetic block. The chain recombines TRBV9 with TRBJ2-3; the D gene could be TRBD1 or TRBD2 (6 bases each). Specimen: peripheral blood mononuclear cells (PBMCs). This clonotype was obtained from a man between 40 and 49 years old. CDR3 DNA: TGTGCCAGCAGCGTAGAGGGGGGAACCGGGACGGAGACAGATACGCAGTATTTT. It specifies CASSVEGGTGTETDTQYF.